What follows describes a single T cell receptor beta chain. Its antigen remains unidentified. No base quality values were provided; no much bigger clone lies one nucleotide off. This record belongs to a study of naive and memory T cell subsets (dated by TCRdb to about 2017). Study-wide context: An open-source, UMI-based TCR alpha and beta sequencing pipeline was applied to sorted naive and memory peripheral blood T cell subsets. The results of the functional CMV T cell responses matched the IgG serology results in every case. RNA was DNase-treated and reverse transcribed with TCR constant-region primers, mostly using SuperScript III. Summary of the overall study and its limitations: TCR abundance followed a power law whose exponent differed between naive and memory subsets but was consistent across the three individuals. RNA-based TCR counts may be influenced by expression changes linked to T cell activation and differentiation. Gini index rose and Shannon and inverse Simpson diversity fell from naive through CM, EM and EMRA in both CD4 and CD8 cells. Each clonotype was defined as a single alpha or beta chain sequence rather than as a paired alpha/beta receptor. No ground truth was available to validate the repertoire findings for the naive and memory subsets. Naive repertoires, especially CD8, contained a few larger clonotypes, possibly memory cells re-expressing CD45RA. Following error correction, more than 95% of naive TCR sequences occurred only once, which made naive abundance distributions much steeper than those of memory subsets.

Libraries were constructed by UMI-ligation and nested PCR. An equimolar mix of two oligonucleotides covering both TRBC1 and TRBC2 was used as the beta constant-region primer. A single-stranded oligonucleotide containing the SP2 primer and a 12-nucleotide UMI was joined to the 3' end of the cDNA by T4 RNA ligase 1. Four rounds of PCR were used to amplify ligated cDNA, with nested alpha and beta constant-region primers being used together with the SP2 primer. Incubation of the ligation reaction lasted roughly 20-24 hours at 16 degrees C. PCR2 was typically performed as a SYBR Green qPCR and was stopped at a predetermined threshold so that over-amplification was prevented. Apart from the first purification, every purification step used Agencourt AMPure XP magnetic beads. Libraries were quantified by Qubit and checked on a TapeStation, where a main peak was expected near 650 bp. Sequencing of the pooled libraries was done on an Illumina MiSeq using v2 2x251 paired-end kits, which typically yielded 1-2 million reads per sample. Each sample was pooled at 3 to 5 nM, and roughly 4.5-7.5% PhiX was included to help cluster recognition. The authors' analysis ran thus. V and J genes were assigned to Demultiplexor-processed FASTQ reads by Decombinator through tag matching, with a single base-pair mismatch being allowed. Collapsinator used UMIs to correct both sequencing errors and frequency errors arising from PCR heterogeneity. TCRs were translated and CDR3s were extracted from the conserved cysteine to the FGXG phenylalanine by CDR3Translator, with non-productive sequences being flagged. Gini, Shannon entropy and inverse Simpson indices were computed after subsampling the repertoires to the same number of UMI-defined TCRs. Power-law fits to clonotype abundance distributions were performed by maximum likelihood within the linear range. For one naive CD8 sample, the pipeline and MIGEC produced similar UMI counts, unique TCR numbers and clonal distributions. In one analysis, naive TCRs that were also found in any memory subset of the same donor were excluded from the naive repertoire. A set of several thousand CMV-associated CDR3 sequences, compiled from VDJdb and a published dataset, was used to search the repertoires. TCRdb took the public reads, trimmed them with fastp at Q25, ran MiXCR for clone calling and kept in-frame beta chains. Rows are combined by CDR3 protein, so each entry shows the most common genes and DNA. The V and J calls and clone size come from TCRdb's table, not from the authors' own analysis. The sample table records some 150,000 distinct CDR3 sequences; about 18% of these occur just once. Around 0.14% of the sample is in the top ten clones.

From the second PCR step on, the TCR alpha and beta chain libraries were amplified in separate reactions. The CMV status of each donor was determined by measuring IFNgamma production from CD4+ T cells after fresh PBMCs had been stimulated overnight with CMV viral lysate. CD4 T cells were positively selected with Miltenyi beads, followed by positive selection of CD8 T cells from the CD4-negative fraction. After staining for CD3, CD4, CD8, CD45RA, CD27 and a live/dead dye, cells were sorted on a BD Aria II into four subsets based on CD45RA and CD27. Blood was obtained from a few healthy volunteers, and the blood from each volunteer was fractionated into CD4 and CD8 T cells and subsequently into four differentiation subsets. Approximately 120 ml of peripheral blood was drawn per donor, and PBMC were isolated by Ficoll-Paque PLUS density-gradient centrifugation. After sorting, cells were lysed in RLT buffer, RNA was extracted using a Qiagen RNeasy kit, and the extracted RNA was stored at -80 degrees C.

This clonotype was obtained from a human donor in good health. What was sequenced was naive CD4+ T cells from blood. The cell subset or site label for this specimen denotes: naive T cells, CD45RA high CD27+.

CDR3 sequence: CASSSERGSYNEQFF. The base sequence is TGTGCCAGCAGCTCCGAGCGGGGGAGCTACAATGAGCAGTTCTTC. The rearrangement combines TRBV11-3 with TRBJ2-1, and 8 junction bases match TRBD2. V is pruned by 4 bases and J by 3 bases, leaving 5 bases of the junction without a gene match. The germline V gene supplies CDR1 SGHNT and CDR2 YENEEA. The CDR3, cysteine through phenylalanine, is 15 amino acids long. Only the CDR3 portion is preserved as DNA: 45 bases, with reading frame beginning at the first base.